The rows below give T cell receptor beta chains drawn from one sample of a study of blood T cell repertoires in COVID-19. Profiled with immunoSEQ multiplex PCR; TCRdb holds only in-frame clones, not every one. Found here are some 250,000 clones, about 86% of them singletons; the top ten hold around 2.8%. Sequenced sample: peripheral blood. The receptors were sampled from a woman aged 25-40 years who had recovered from COVID-19. The CDR3 runs from the conserved cysteine through the conserved F or W. D genes are given only for firm matches. Clone sizes are given selectively: once, few, many, or a class where the clone is expanded.

size	J	D	V	length	DNA	CDR3
once	TRBJ1-6	.	TRBV5-6	12	TGTGCCAGCAGCCATTGGCCTCAGGCCCTCCACTTT	CASSHWPQALHF
.	TRBJ1-1	.	TRBV6-5	16	TGTGCCAGCAGTTACGACAGCGACACCATGAACACTGAAGCTTTCTTT	CASSYDSDTMNTEAFF
.	TRBJ2-5	TRBD2	TRBV4-2	16	TGTGCCAGCAGTCAGTCTAGCGGGGGGCATAAAGAGACCCAGTACTTC	CASSQSSGGHKETQYF
.	TRBJ2-1	.	TRBV18	17	TGTGCCAGCTCCCCAAGCCCGCGGGCGAGCTCCTACAATGAGCAGTTCTTC	CASSPSPRASSYNEQFF
.	TRBJ2-1	TRBD2	TRBV6-1	16	TGTGCCAGCAGTGACCCTAGCGGGGGGCCGCGAAATGAGCAGTTCTTC	CASSDPSGGPRNEQFF
.	TRBJ2-3	.	TRBV27	13	TGTGCCAGCAGTCTACGGAGCACAGATACGCAGTATTTT	CASSLRSTDTQYF
.	TRBJ1-1	.	TRBV6-6	12	TGTGCCAGCAGTTATGGAGGAACTGAAGCTTTCTTT	CASSYGGTEAFF
.	TRBJ2-7	TRBD2	TRBV7-9	11	TGTGCCAGCACCACTAGCGTCGAGCAGTACTTC	CASTTSVEQYF
.	TRBJ1-5	.	TRBV2	14	TGTGCCAGCACCGAAGGACACTCCAATCAGCCCCAGCATTTT	CASTEGHSNQPQHF
.	TRBJ2-5	.	TRBV7-9	15	TGTGCCAGCAGCTCAACGGGATCCACTCAGGAGACCCAGTACTTC	CASSSTGSTQETQYF
few	TRBJ2-1	.	TRBV19	15	TGTGCCAGTAGTGCTCACCAATCAGGGCGTTTTGAGCAGTTCTTC	CASSAHQSGRFEQFF
.	TRBJ1-5	.	TRBV9	13	TGTGCCAGCAGCGGAGGTAGCAATCAGCCCCAGCATTTT	CASSGGSNQPQHF
.	TRBJ1-2	.	TRBV13	13	TGTGCCAGCAGCTTAAGGGGACTTGGCGGCTACACCTTC	CASSLRGLGGYTF
.	TRBJ1-2	.	TRBV10-3	17	TGTGCCATCAGTGGCTCCCCGGGAGGGGACGCTAACTATGGCTACACCTTC	CAISGSPGGDANYGYTF
.	TRBJ1-2	.	TRBV19	14	TGTGCCAGTAGTATGCCCACAGGGATCTATGGCTACACCTTC	CASSMPTGIYGYTF
.	TRBJ2-5	TRBD2	TRBV7-6	15	TGTGCCAGCAGCATACTAGCGGGGGGGCCCGAGACCCAGTACTTC	CASSILAGGPETQYF
.	TRBJ2-3	.	TRBV25-1	15	TGTGCCAGCAGTGAGAGTCCTGCCGCCACAGATACGCAGTATTTT	CASSESPAATDTQYF
.	TRBJ1-1	TRBD1	TRBV6-5	14	TGTGCCAGCAGAGCCGGGACAGAGAACACTGAAGCTTTCTTT	CASRAGTENTEAFF
.	TRBJ2-1	TRBD2	TRBV5-1	16	TGCGCCAGCAGCTTGAAACCGGGACTAGCTGGGAATGAGCAGTTCTTC	CASSLKPGLAGNEQFF
.	TRBJ2-5	.	TRBV7-3	13	TGTGCCAGCAGCTTTGGCCGGGAAGGGACCCAGTACTTC	CASSFGREGTQYF
.	TRBJ2-5	TRBD1	TRBV4-1	15	TGCGCCAGCAGGTCCGGGACAGGGGTTAGTGAGACCCAGTACTTC	CASRSGTGVSETQYF
.	TRBJ1-1	TRBD1	TRBV3-1/TRBV3-2	11	TGTGCCAGCAGCCAGGCAGGGGGGGCTTTCTTT	CASSQAGGAFF
.	TRBJ1-6	.	TRBV3-1/TRBV3-2	12	TGTGCCAGCAGGGAGTGGGATTCACCCCTCCACTTT	CASREWDSPLHF
.	TRBJ2-1	.	TRBV4-3	13	TGCGCCAGCAGCCAATTAACTAGCACTGAGCAGTTCTTC	CASSQLTSTEQFF
.	TRBJ1-1	.	TRBV5-6	14	TGTGCCAGCAGCTTGGGACAGCAGAACACTGAAGCTTTCTTT	CASSLGQQNTEAFF
.	TRBJ1-1	.	TRBV5-1	17	TGCGCCAGCAGCTCCACTAGGCTTACAAGTTGGAACACTGAAGCTTTCTTT	CASSSTRLTSWNTEAFF
.	TRBJ1-1	TRBD1	TRBV2	14	TGTGCCAGCAGTGAACAGGGGGCGATCACTGAAGCTTTCTTT	CASSEQGAITEAFF
.	TRBJ2-2	TRBD1	TRBV7-2	14	TGTGCCAGCAGCATAATGACAGGGGCCGGGGAGCTGTTTTTT	CASSIMTGAGELFF
.	TRBJ1-2	TRBD1	TRBV5-1	13	TGCGCCAGCAGCTTGGACCGGACAGGGGGCTACACCTTC	CASSLDRTGGYTF
.	TRBJ2-3	TRBD2	TRBV6-2/TRBV6-3	15	TGTGCCAGCAGTTACGGGCGGGGGGGCTCGGATACGCAGTATTTT	CASSYGRGGSDTQYF
.	TRBJ1-4	TRBD1	TRBV6-1	18	TGTGCCAGCAGTGAATACCCGGGACAGGGAGCAACTAATGAAAAACTGTTTTTT	CASSEYPGQGATNEKLFF
.	TRBJ1-1	.	TRBV6-6	14	TGTGCCAGCAGTTACTCGACGAGGGACACTGAAGCTTTCTTT	CASSYSTRDTEAFF
.	TRBJ1-1	TRBD1	TRBV27	15	TGTGCCAGCAGCATAGGAGGGGGCCTGAACACTGAAGCTTTCTTT	CASSIGGGLNTEAFF
.	TRBJ2-5	.	TRBV3-1/TRBV3-2	13	TGTGCCAGCAGCTCCGGGAAACAAGAGACCCAGTACTTC	CASSSGKQETQYF
few	TRBJ2-7	TRBD1	TRBV11-2	17	TGTGCCAGCAGCTTTCCCAGGGAGACAGGGGGAAACTACGAGCAGTACTTC	CASSFPRETGGNYEQYF